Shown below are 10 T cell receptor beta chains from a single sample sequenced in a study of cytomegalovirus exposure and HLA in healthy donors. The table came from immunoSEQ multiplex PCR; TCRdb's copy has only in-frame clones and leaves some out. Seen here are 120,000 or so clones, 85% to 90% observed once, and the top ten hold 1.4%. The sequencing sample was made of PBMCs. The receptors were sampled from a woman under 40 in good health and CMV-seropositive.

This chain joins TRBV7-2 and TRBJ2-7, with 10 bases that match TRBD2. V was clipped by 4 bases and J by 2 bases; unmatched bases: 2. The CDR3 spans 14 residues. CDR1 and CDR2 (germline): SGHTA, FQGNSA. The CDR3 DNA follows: TGTGCCAGCAGCTGGACTAGCGGTCCCTACGAGCAGTACTTC. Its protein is CASSWTSGPYEQYF. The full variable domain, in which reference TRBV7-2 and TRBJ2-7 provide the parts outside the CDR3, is GAGVSQSPSNKVTEKGKDVELRCDPISGHTALYWYRQSLGQGLEFLIYFQGNSAPDKSGLPSDRFSAERTGGSVSTLTIQRTQQEDSAVYLCASSWTSGPYEQYFGPGTRLTVT.

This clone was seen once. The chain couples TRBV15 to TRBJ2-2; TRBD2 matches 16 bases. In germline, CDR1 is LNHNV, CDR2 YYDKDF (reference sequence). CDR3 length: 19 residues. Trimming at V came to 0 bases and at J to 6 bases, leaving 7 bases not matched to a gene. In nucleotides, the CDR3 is TGTGCCACCAGCAGAGATTCGGGACTAGCGGGAGGGCCAGCCGGGGAGCTGTTTTTT. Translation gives CATSRDSGLAGGPAGELFF.

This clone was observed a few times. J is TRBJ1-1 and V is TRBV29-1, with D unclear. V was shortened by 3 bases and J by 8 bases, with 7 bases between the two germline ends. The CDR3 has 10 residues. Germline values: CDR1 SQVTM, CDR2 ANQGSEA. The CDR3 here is CSVESGEAFF. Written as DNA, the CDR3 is TGCAGCGTTGAGTCGGGGGAAGCTTTCTTT. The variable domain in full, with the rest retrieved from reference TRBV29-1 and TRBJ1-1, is SAVISQKPSRDICQRGTSLTIQCQVDSQVTMMFWYRQQPGQSLTLIATANQGSEATYESGFVIDKFPISRPNLTFSTLTVSNMSPEDSSIYLCSVESGEAFFGQGTRLTVV.

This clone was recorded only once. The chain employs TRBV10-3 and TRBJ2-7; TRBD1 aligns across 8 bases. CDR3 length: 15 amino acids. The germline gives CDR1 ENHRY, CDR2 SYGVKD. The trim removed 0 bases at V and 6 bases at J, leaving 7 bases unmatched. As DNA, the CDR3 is TGTGCCATCAGTGAGTCGGTGGCAGGGGGCCGCGAGCAGTACTTC. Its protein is CAISESVAGGREQYF.

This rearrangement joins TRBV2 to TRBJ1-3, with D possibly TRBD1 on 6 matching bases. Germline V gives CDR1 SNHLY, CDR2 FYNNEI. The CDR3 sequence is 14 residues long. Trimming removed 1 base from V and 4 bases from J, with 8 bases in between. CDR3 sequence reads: CASSEGQGGNTIYF. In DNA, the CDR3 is TGTGCCAGCAGTGAAGGGCAGGGGGGAAACACCATATATTTT.

CDR3 coding DNA: TGTGCCAGCAGCACGGGACTAGCGAGGGGGGAGACCCAGTACTTC. As protein: CASSTGLARGETQYF. The chain couples TRBV11-2 to TRBJ2-5; 10 bases are a match to TRBD2. There are 15 residues in the CDR3. Germline CDR1 SGHAT, CDR2 FQNNGV. The ends lost 5 bases at V and 5 bases at J; junction bases unmatched: 8.

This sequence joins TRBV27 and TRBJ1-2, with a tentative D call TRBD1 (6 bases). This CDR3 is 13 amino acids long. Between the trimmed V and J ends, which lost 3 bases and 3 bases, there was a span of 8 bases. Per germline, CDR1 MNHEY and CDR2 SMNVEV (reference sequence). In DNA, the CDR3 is TGTGCCAGCAGTTTCACAGGGTACTATGGCTACACCTTC. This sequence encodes CASSFTGYYGYTF.

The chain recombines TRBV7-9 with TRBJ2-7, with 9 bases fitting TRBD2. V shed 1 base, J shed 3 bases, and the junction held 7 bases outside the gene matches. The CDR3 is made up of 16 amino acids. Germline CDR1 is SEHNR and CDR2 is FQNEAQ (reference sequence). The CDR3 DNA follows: TGTGCCAGCAGCTTAGACGCCCTAGCGGGGCGCTACGAGCAGTACTTC. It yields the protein CASSLDALAGRYEQYF.

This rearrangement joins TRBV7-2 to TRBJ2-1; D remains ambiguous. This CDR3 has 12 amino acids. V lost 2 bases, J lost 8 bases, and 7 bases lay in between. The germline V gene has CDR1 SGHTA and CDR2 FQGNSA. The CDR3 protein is CASSLRVDEQFF. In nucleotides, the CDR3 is TGTGCCAGCAGCTTACGGGTCGATGAGCAGTTCTTC.

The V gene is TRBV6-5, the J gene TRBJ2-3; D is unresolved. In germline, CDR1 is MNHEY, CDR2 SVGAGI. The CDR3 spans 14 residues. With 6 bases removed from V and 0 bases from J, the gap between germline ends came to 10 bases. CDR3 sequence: CASRMSGSTDTQYF. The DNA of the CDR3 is TGTGCCAGCAGAATGTCCGGGAGCACAGATACGCAGTATTTT.